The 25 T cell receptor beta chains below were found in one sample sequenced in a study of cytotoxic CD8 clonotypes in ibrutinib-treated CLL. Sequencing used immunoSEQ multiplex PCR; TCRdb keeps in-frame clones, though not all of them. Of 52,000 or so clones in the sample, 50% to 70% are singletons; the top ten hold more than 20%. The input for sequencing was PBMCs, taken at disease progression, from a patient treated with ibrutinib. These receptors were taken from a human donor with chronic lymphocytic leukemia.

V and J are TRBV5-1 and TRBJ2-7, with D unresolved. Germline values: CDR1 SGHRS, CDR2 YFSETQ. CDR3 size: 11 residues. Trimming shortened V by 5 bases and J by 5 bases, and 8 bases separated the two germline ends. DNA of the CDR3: TGCGCCAGCAGAAGTCAGAACGAGCAGTACTTC. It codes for CASRSQNEQYF.

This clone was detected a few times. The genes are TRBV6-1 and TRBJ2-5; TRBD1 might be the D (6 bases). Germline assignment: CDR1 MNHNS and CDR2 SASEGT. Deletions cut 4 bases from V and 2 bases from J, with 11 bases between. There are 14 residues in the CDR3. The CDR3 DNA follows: TGTGCCAGCAGTGGGCAACAGGGTCAAGAGACCCAGTACTTC. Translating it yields CASSGQQGQETQYF.

This CDR3 is CASTGMGGQETQYF. The CDR3 coding sequence is TGTGCCAGCACGGGGATGGGGGGTCAAGAGACCCAGTACTTC. The chain carries TRBV2 and TRBJ2-5; the D gene is possibly TRBD2 (6 bases). V gave up 7 bases and J gave up 2 bases, with 14 bases separating them. CDR1 is SNHLY, CDR2 FYNNEI, per germline. CDR3 length: 14 amino acids.

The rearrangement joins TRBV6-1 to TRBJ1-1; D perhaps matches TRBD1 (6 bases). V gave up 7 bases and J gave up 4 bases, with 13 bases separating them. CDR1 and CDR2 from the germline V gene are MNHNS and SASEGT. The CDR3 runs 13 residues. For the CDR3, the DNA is TGTGCCAGCAACAGGGAGTCAGGCACTGAAGCTTTCTTT. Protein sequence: CASNRESGTEAFF.

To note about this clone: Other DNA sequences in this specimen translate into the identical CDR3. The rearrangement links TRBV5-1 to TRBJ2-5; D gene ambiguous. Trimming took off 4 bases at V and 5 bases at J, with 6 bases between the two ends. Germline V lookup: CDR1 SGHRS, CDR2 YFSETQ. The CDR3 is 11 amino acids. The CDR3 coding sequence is TGCGCCAGCAGCCTTCAGGAGACCCAGTACTTC. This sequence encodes CASSLQETQYF. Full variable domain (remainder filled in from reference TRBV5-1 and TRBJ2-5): KAGVTQTPRYLIKTRGQQVTLSCSPISGHRSVSWYQQTPGQGLQFLFEYFSETQRNKGNFPGRFSGRQFSNSRSEMNVSTLELGDSALYLCASSLQETQYFGPGTRLLVL.

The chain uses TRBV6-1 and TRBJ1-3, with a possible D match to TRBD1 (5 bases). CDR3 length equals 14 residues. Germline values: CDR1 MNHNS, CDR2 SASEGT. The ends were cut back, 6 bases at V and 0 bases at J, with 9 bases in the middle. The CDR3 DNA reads TGTGCCAGCAGGGGGACGGGCTCTGGAAACACCATATATTTT. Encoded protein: CASRGTGSGNTIYF.

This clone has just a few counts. The DNA of the CDR3 is TGTGCCAGTAGTAGTCCGAGGGTTGGCAGCACCTACGAGCAGTACTTC. Protein sequence: CASSSPRVGSTYEQYF. This rearrangement joins TRBV19 to TRBJ2-7; TRBD2 is a possible D gene (5 bases). From germline, CDR1 is LNHDA and CDR2 SQIVND (reference sequence). CDR3 length: 16 amino acids. The V end was cut by 4 bases, the J end by 2 bases, with 18 bases between.

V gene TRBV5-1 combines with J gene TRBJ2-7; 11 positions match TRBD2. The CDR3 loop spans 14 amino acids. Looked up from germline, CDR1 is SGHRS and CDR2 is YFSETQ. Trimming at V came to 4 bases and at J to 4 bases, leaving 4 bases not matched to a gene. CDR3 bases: TGCGCCAGCAGCCTGACTAGCGGGATATACGAGCAGTACTTC. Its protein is CASSLTSGIYEQYF.

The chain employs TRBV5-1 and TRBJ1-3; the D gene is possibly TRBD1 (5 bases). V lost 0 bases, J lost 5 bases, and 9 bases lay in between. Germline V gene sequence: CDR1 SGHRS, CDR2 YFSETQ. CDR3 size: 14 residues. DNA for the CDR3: TGCGCCAGCAGCTTGGAGGCAGGGCGAAACACCATATATTTT. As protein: CASSLEAGRNTIYF.

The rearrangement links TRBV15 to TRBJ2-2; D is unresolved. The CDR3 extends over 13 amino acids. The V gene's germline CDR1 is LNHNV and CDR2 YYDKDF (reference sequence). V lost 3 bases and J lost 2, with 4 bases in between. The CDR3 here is CATSSRNTGELFF. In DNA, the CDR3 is TGTGCCACCAGCAGCCGTAACACCGGGGAGCTGTTTTTT.

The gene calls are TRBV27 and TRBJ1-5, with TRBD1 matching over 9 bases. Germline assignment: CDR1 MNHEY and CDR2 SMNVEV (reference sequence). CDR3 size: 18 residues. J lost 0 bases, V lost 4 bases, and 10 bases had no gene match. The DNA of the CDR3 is TGTGCCAGCAGTTCTTTCGAGGACAGGGGATATAGCAATCAGCCCCAGCATTTT. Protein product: CASSSFEDRGYSNQPQHF.

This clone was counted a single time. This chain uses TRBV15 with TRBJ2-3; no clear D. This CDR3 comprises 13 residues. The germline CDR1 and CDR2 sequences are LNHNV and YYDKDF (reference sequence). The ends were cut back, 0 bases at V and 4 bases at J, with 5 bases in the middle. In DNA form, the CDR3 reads TGTGCCACCAGCAGAGACCAGCCAGATACGCAGTATTTT. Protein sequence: CATSRDQPDTQYF.

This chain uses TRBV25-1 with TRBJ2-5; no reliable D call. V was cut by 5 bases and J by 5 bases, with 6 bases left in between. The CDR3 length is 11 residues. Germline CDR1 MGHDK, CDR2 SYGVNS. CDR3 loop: CASSSTETQYF. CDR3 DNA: TGTGCCAGCAGTTCGACGGAGACCCAGTACTTC.

The CDR3 DNA follows: TGCGCCAGCAGCTTGGGGGTCGCCCAGTACAATGAGCAGTTCTTC. Protein sequence: CASSLGVAQYNEQFF. This rearrangement joins TRBV5-1 to TRBJ2-1; D uncertain. Trimming removed 0 bases from V and 4 bases from J, with 11 bases in between. This CDR3 spans 15 amino acids. Germline assignment: CDR1 SGHRS and CDR2 YFSETQ.

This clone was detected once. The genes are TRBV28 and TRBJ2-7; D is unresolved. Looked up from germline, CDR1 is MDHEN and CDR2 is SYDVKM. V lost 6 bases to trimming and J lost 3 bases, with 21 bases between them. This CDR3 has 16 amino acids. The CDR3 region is CASSALWSASYYEQYF. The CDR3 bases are TGTGCCAGCAGCGCCCTTTGGTCGGCGAGCTACTACGAGCAGTACTTC.

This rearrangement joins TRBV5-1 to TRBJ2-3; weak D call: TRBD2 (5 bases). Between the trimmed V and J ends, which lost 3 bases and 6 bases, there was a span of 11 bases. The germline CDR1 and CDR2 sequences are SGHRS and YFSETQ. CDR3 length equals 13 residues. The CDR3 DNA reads TGCGCCAGCAGCTATGGAGGAGCCGATACGCAGTATTTT. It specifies CASSYGGADTQYF.

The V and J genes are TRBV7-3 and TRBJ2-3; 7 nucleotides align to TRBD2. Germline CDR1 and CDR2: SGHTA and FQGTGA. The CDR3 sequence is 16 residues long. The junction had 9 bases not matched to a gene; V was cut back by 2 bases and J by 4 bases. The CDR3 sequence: CASSLPSGDFSDTQYF. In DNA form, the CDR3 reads TGTGCCAGCAGCTTACCAAGCGGGGACTTCTCAGATACGCAGTATTTT.

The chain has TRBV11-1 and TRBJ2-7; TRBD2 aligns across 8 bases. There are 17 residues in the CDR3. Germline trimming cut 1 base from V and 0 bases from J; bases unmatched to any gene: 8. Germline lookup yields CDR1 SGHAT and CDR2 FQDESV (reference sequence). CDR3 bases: TGTGCCAGCAGCTTAGATCCCACTAGCGGCGGCTCCTACGAGCAGTACTTC. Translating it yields CASSLDPTSGGSYEQYF.

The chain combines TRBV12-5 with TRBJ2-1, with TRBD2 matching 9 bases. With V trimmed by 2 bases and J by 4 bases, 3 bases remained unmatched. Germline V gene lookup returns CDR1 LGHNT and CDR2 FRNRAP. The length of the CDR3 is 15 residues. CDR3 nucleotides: TGTGCTAGTGGTTTGTGGGCGGGGGGGTACAATGAGCAGTTCTTC. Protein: CASGLWAGGYNEQFF.

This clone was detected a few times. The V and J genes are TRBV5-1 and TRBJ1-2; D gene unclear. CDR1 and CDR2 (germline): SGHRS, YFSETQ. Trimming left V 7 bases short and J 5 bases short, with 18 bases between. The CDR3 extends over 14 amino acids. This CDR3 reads CASASEEGGYGYTF. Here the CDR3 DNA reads TGCGCCAGCGCGTCCGAGGAGGGAGGTTATGGCTACACCTTC.

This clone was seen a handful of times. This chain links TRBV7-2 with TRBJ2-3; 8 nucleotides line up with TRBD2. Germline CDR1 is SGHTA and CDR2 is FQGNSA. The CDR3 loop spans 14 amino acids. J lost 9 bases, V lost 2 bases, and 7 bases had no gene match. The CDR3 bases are TGTGCCAGCAGCTTATTAATAGCGGGGCGGACGCAGTATTTT. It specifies CASSLLIAGRTQYF.

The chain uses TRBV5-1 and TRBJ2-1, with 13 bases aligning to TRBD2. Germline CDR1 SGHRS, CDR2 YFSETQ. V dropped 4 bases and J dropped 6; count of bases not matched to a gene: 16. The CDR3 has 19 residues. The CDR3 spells CASSETGTSGIAGRNEQFF. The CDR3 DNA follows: TGCGCCAGCAGCGAAACCGGGACTAGCGGGATCGCGGGACGCAATGAGCAGTTCTTC. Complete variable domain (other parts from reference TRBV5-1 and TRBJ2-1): KAGVTQTPRYLIKTRGQQVTLSCSPISGHRSVSWYQQTPGQGLQFLFEYFSETQRNKGNFPGRFSGRQFSNSRSEMNVSTLELGDSALYLCASSETGTSGIAGRNEQFFGPGTRLTVL.

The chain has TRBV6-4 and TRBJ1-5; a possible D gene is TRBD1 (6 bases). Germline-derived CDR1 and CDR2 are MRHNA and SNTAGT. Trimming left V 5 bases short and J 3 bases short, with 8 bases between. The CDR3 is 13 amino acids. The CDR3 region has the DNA TGTGCCAGCAGTAACAGGGTCAATCAGCCCCAGCATTTT. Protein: CASSNRVNQPQHF.

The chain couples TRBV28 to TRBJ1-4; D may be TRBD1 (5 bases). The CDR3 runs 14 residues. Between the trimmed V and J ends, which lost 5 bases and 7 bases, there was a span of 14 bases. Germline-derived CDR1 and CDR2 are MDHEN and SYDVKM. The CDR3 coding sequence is TGTGCCAGCAGTCACCGGGACCTCGGTGAAAAACTGTTTTTT. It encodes CASSHRDLGEKLFF.

This CDR3 is CASSLDPGRHYEQYF. CDR3 sequence (DNA): TGTGCCAGCAGCTTAGATCCAGGCAGGCACTACGAGCAGTACTTC. The chain couples TRBV11-2 to TRBJ2-7; no reliable D call. Trimming removed 0 bases at V and 3 bases at J, with 12 bases between. This CDR3 spans 15 amino acids. Germline assignment: CDR1 SGHAT and CDR2 FQNNGV.